The 11 T cell receptor beta chains in this list originate from one sample, sequenced in a study of T cell changes during pregnancy in multiple sclerosis (dated by TCRdb to between 2018 and 2021). Libraries were constructed by the immunoSEQ multiplex PCR assay. The source is immuneACCESS, and TCRdb retained only in-frame sequences with V and J called. Part of the clones is not carried over; for the studies checked, unresolved V genes explain less than half of this, and the remainder is unexplained. This sample holds about 55,000 clones; roughly 93% were observed only once. Clones ranked in the top ten supply around 4% of the sample. This material consisted of CD8+ T cells from peripheral blood mononuclear cells, taken in the second trimester of pregnancy. These receptors all stem from a female donor with multiple sclerosis, enrolled in a pregnancy study.

The V call is TRBV7-9, the J call TRBJ2-5; 8 bases are shared with TRBD1. CDR3 length: 17 residues. The junction had 11 bases not matched to a gene; V was cut back by 1 base and J by 4 bases. The germline V gene has CDR1 SEHNR and CDR2 FQNEAQ (reference sequence). DNA of the CDR3: TGTGCCAGCAGCTTAGGGGAGGACAGGGAGTTACGAGAGACCCAGTACTTC. Amino acid sequence: CASSLGEDRELRETQYF.

This chain joins TRBV2 and TRBJ2-2; 8 positions agree with TRBD2. The germline gives CDR1 SNHLY, CDR2 FYNNEI. The CDR3 loop spans 13 amino acids. V shed 4 bases and J 11 bases; nucleotides not matched to a gene: 6. The CDR3 nucleotides are TGTGCCAGCAGTGCGGAAGCGGGAGTTGAGCTGTTTTTT. Encoded protein: CASSAEAGVELFF.

This clone was counted once. The gene calls are TRBV9 and TRBJ1-3; no clear D. Trimming took off 0 bases at V and 3 bases at J, with 7 bases between the two ends. CDR1 and CDR2 from the germline V gene are SGDLS and YYNGEE. CDR3 length: 14 amino acids. CDR3 protein: CASSVAEFGNTIYF. Here the CDR3 DNA reads TGTGCCAGCAGCGTAGCAGAATTTGGAAACACCATATATTTT.

This clone was seen a single time. The CDR3 region has the DNA TGTGCCTGGAGTTGGGGAGGGGGTAGCACTGAAGCTTTCTTT. This gives the protein CAWSWGGGSTEAFF. The chain couples TRBV30 to TRBJ1-1; a weak D match, TRBD1 (6 bases). CDR1 and CDR2 from the germline V gene are GTSNPN and SVGIG (reference sequence). The CDR3 covers 14 residues. The V gene lost 2 bases and the J gene lost 4 bases, with 14 bases spanning the gap.

The genes are TRBV7-2 and TRBJ2-7, with TRBD2 matching 8 bases. V shed 11 bases and J 6 bases; nucleotides not matched to a gene: 12. This CDR3 contains 13 residues. Germline V CDR1 and CDR2: SGHTA, FQGNSA. CDR3 loop: CAGRASGSPEQYF. The CDR3 DNA is TGTGCCGGGAGGGCTAGCGGGTCCCCCGAGCAGTACTTC.

The J gene is TRBJ2-2, the V gene TRBV4-3, with D possibly being TRBD1 (5 bases). This CDR3 is built from 17 residues. Per germline, CDR1 LGHNA and CDR2 YSLEER. V was clipped by 0 bases and J by 1 base, with 12 bases between them. CDR3 nucleotides: TGCGCCAGCAGCCAAGAAGCCTCCAGGGTGAACACCGGGGAGCTGTTTTTT. Translated: CASSQEASRVNTGELFF.

The chain recombines TRBV6-1 with TRBJ2-7, with 7 positions matching TRBD2. The CDR3 loop spans 11 amino acids. Losses at the gene ends were 11 bases for V and 3 bases for J; bases not matched to a gene: 4. Germline V gives CDR1 MNHNS, CDR2 SASEGT. The CDR3 sequence: CAVWGGYEQYF. The CDR3 DNA reads TGTGCCGTGTGGGGGGGCTACGAGCAGTACTTC.

The chain uses TRBV5-1 and TRBJ2-3; D is unclear. The V end lost 0 bases, the J end lost 2 bases, and 13 bases lay between the germline ends. The V gene's germline CDR1 is SGHRS and CDR2 YFSETQ. This CDR3 has 16 amino acids. The DNA of the CDR3 is TGCGCCAGCAGCTTGGCCAGGTCACTCAACACAGATACGCAGTATTTT. Translated, it gives CASSLARSLNTDTQYF.

This sequence joins TRBV27 and TRBJ1-1, with 8 bases lining up with TRBD1. Germline values: CDR1 MNHEY, CDR2 SMNVEV (reference sequence). The CDR3 is made up of 15 amino acids. Losses at the gene ends were 0 bases for V and 8 bases for J; bases not matched to a gene: 8. This chain's CDR3 is CASSLSTTGVPEAFF. The CDR3 DNA is TGTGCCAGCAGTTTATCCACGACAGGGGTTCCCGAAGCTTTCTTT.

The rearrangement links TRBV13 to TRBJ2-7; perhaps TRBD1 as D (6 bases). Per germline, CDR1 PRHDT and CDR2 FYEKMQ (reference sequence). The CDR3 spans 15 residues. The V end lost 2 bases, the J end lost 9 bases, and 20 bases lay between the germline ends. CDR3 sequence reads: CASSLLRDETGLQYF. The CDR3 coding sequence is TGTGCCAGCAGCTTATTAAGGGACGAAACAGGGTTGCAGTACTTC.

The chain couples TRBV4-1 to TRBJ2-7, with 9 bases that match TRBD2. Trimming took 3 bases from V and 3 from J; bases not matched to a gene: 6. The CDR3 runs 15 residues. In germline, CDR1 is MGHRA, CDR2 YSYEKL. For the CDR3, the DNA is TGCGCCAGCAGCCAGACTAGCGGAGCCCTCTACGAGCAGTACTTC. It specifies CASSQTSGALYEQYF.